This TCR beta chain was captured by sequencing in a study of blood T cell repertoires in COVID-19. Study overall: Samples representing acute and convalescent COVID-19 were sourced from the United States, Italy and Spain. The cDNA or gDNA used as material had been derived from T cells, B-cell-depleted T cells, or PBMCs.

Study processing details: From reference gene primer amplification, estimates of nucleated cell counts were derived. Assay: immunoSEQ multiplex PCR; the TCRdb copy retains only in-frame clones and omits some. V, J and clone size are those of that table, while D and trimming were read from the DNA. Here the sample spans under 95,000 clones, over 80% being singletons. Germline V CDR1 and CDR2: MDHEN, SYDVKM. The CDR3 length is 19 residues. V shed 3 bases and J 3 bases; nucleotides not matched to a gene: 12. The genes are TRBV28 and TRBJ2-7; 15 bases are a match to TRBD2. Material for sequencing was peripheral blood. The sequence was collected from a woman of 80 years or more with active or convalescent COVID-19. The CDR3 loop reads CASSFPPGLAGGNLYEQYF. CDR3 nucleotide sequence: TGTGCCAGCAGTTTCCCCCCTGGACTAGCGGGAGGGAACCTCTACGAGCAGTACTTC.